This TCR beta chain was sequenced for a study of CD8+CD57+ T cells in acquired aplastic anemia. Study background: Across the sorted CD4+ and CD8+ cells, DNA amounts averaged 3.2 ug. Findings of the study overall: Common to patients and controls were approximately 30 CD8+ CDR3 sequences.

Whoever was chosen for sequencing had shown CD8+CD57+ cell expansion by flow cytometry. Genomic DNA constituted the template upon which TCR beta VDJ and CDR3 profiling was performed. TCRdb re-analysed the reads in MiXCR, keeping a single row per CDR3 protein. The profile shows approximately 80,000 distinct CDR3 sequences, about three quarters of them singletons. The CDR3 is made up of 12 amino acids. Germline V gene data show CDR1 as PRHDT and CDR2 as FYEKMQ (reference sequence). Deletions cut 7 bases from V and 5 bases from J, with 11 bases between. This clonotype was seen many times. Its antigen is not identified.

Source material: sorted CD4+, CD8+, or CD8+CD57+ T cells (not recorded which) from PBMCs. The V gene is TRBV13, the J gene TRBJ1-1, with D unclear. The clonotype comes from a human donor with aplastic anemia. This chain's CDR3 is CASTASWTEAFF. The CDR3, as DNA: TGTGCCAGCACCGCTTCTTGGACTGAAGCTTTCTTT. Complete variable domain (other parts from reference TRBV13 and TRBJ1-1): AAGVIQSPRHLIKEKRETATLKCYPIPRHDTVYWYQQGPGQDPQFLISFYEKMQSDKGSIPDRFSAQQFSDYHSELNMSSLELGDSALYFCASTASWTEAFFGQGTRLTVV.